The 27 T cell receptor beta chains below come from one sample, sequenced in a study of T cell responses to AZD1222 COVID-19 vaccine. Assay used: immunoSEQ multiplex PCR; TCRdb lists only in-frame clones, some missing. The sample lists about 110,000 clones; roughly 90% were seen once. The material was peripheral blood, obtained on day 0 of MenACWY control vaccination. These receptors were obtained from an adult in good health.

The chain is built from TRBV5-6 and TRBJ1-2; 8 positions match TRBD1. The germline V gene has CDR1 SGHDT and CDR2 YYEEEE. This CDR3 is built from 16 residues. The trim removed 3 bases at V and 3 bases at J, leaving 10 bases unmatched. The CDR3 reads CASSSKTGDVDYGYTF. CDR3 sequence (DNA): TGTGCCAGCAGCTCTAAGACAGGGGATGTCGACTATGGCTACACCTTC. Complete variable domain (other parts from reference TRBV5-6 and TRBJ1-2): DAGVTQSPTHLIKTRGQQVTLRCSPKSGHDTVSWYQQALGQGPQFIFQYYEEEERQRGNFPDRFSGHQFPNYSSELNVNALLLGDSALYLCASSSKTGDVDYGYTFGSGTRLTVV.

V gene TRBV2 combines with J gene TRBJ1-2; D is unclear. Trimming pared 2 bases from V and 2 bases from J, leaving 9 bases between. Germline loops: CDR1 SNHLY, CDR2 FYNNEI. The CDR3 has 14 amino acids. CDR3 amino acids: CASSESARNYGYTF. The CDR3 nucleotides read TGTGCCAGCAGTGAATCTGCCCGAAACTATGGCTACACCTTC.

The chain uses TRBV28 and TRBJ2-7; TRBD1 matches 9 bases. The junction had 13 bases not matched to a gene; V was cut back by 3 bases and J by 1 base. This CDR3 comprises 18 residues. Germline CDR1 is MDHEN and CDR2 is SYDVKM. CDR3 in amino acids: CASSLKDRGSLFSYEQYF. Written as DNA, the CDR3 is TGTGCCAGCAGTTTGAAGGACAGGGGCTCTCTTTTTTCCTACGAGCAGTACTTC.

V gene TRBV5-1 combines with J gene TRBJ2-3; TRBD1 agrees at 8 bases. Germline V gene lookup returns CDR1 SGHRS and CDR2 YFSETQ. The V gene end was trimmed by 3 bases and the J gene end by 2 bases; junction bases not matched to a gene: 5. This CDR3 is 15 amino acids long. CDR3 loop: CASSSGTGSTDTQYF. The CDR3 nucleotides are TGCGCCAGCAGCTCTGGGACAGGATCCACAGATACGCAGTATTTT. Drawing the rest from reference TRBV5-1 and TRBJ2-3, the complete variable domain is KAGVTQTPRYLIKTRGQQVTLSCSPISGHRSVSWYQQTPGQGLQFLFEYFSETQRNKGNFPGRFSGRQFSNSRSEMNVSTLELGDSALYLCASSSGTGSTDTQYFGPGTRLTVL.

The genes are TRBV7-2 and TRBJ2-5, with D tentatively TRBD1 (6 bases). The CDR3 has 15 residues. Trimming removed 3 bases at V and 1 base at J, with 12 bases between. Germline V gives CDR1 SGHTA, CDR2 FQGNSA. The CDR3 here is CASSLGQPGQETQYF. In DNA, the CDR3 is TGTGCCAGCAGCTTGGGACAACCCGGCCAAGAGACCCAGTACTTC.

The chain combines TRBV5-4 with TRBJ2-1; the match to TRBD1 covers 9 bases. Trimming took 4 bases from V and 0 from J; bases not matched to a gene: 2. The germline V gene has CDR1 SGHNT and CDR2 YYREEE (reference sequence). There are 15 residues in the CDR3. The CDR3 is CASSGGQGSYNEQFF. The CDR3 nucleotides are TGTGCCAGCAGCGGGGGACAGGGCTCCTACAATGAGCAGTTCTTC.

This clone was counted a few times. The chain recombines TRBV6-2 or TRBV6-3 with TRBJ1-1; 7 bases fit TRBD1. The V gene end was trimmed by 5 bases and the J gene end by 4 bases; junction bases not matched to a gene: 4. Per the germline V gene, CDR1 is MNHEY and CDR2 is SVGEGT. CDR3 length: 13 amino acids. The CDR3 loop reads CASSPQGSTEAFF. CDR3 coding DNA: TGTGCCAGCAGTCCACAGGGGAGCACTGAAGCTTTCTTT.

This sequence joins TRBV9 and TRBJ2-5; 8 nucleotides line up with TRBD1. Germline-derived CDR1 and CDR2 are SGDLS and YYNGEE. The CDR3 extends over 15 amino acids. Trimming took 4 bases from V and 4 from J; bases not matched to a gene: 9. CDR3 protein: CASSHPPRGRETQYF. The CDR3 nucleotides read TGTGCCAGCAGCCACCCCCCCAGGGGGCGAGAGACCCAGTACTTC.

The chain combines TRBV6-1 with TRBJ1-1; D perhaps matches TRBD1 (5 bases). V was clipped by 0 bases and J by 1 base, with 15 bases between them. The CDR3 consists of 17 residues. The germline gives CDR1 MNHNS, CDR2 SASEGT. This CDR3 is CASSEARMGRKNTEAFF. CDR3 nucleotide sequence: TGTGCCAGCAGTGAAGCAAGAATGGGACGGAAGAACACTGAAGCTTTCTTT.

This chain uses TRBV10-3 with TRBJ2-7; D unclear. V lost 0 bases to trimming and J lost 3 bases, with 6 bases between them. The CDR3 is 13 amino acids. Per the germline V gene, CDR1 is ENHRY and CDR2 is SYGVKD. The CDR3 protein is CAISESGRYEQYF. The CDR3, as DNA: TGTGCCATCAGTGAGTCAGGACGCTACGAGCAGTACTTC.

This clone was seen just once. For the CDR3, the DNA is TGTGCCAGCAGTCCGTTCAGGGGGTCCGAGCAGTACTTC. Translated, it gives CASSPFRGSEQYF. The V and J genes are TRBV11-2 and TRBJ2-7; TRBD1 matches 7 bases. V lost 6 bases and J lost 6; bases outside the gene matches: 8. CDR3 size: 13 residues. CDR1 is SGHAT, CDR2 FQNNGV, per germline.

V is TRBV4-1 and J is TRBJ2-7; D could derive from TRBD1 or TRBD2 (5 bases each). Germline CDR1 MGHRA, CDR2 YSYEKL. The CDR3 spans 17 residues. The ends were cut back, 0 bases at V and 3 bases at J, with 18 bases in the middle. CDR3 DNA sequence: TGCGCCAGCAGCCAAGAAGGGACGGGGCATGAGGTCTACGAGCAGTACTTC. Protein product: CASSQEGTGHEVYEQYF.

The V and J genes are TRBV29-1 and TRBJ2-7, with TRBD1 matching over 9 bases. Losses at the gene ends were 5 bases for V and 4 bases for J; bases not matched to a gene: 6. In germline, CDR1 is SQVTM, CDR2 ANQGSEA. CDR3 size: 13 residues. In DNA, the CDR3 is TGCAGCGTTCTGGGACAGGGTTTTTACGAGCAGTACTTC. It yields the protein CSVLGQGFYEQYF.

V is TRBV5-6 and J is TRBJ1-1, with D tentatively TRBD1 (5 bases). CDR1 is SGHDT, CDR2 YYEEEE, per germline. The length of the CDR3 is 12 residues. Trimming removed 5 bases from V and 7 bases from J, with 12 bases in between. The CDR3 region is CASRLGGGEAFF. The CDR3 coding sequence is TGTGCCAGCAGACTGGGGGGAGGTGAAGCTTTCTTT.

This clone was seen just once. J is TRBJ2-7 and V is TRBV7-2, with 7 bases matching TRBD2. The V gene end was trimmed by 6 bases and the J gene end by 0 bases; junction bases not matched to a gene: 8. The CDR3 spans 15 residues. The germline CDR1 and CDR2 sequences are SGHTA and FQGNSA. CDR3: CASSYSRDYSYEQYF. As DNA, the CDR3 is TGTGCCAGCAGTTATAGCCGGGACTACTCCTACGAGCAGTACTTC.

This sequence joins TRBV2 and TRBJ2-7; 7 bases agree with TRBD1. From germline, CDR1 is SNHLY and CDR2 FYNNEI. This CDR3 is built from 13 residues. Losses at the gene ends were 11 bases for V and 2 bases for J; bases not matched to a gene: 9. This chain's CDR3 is CAVARDSPYEQYF. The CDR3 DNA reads TGTGCCGTGGCCCGGGACAGCCCCTACGAGCAGTACTTC.

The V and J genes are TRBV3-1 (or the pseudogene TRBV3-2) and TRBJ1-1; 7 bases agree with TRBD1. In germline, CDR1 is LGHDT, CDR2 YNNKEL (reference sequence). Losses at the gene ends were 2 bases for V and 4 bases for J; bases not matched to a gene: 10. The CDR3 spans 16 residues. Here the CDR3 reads CASSQRPDRISTEAFF. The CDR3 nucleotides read TGTGCCAGCAGCCAACGTCCGGACAGGATTTCCACTGAAGCTTTCTTT.

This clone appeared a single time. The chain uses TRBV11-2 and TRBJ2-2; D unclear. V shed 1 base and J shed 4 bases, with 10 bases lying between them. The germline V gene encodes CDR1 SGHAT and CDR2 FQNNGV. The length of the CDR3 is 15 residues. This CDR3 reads CASSLVGKLTGELFF. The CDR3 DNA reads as TGTGCCAGCAGCTTAGTAGGCAAACTCACCGGGGAGCTGTTTTTT.

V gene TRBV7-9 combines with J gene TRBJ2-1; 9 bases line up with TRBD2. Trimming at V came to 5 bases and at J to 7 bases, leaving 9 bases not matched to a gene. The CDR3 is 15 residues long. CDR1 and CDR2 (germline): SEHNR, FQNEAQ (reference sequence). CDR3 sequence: CASSEGTSLGNEQFF. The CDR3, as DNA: TGTGCCAGCAGCGAGGGGACTAGCTTAGGGAATGAGCAGTTCTTC. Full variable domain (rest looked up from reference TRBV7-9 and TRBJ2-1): DTGVSQNPRHKITKRGQNVTFRCDPISEHNRLYWYRQTLGQGPEFLTYFQNEAQLEKSRLLSDRFSAERPKGSFSTLEIQRTEQGDSAMYLCASSEGTSLGNEQFFGPGTRLTVL.

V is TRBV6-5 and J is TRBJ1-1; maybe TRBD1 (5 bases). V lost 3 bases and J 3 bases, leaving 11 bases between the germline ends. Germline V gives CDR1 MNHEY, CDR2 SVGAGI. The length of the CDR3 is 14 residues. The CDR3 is CASSYGGEYTEAFF. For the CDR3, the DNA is TGTGCCAGCAGTTATGGGGGGGAGTACACTGAAGCTTTCTTT.

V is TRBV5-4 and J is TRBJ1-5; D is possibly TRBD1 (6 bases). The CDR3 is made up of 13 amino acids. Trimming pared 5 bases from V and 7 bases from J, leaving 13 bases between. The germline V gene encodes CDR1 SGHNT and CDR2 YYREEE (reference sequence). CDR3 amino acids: CASSTGPTQPQHF. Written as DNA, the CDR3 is TGTGCCAGCAGTACAGGGCCCACCCAGCCCCAGCATTTT.

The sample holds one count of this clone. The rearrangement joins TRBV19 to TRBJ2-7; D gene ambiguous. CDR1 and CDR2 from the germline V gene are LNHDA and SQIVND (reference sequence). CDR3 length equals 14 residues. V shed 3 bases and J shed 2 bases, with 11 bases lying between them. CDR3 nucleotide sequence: TGTGCCAGTAGTATTGCGTACCGGACCTACGAGCAGTACTTC. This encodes CASSIAYRTYEQYF.

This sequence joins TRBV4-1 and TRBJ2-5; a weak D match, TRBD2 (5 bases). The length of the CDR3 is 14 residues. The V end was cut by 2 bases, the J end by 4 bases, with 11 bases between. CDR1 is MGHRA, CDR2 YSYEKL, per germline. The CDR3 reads CASSQSPGIETQYF. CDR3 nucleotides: TGCGCCAGCAGCCAATCCCCGGGGATAGAGACCCAGTACTTC.

The DNA for the CDR3 is TGCGCCAGAGGACAGTCTGATCAGCCCCAGCATTTT. This codes for CARGQSDQPQHF. The rearrangement joins TRBV10-1 to TRBJ1-5; D might be TRBD1 (6 bases). Germline V CDR1 and CDR2: WNHNN, SYGVQD (reference sequence). There are 12 residues in the CDR3. Deletions cut 9 bases from V and 5 bases from J, with 11 bases between.

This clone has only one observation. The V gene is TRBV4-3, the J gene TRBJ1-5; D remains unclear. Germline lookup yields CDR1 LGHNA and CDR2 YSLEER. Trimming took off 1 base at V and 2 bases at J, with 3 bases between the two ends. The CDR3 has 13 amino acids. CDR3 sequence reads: CASSQGRNQPQHF. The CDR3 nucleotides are TGCGCCAGCAGCCAAGGTCGCAATCAGCCCCAGCATTTT.

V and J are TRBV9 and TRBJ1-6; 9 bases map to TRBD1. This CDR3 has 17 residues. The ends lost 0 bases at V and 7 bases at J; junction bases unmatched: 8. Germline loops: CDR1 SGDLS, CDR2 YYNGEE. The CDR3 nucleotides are TGTGCCAGCAGCGTAGGTACTCTACAGGGGGCCAATTCACCCCTCCACTTT. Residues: CASSVGTLQGANSPLHF.

The CDR3 region has the DNA TGTGCCAGCTCACAGCAGGGGGCGAGTCTCTTCGAGCAGTACTTC. Amino acids: CASSQQGASLFEQYF. The rearrangement joins TRBV18 to TRBJ2-7, with 8 nucleotides matching TRBD1. V lost 4 bases and J lost 6; bases outside the gene matches: 11. In germline, CDR1 is KGHSH, CDR2 LQKENI. The CDR3 runs to 15 residues.